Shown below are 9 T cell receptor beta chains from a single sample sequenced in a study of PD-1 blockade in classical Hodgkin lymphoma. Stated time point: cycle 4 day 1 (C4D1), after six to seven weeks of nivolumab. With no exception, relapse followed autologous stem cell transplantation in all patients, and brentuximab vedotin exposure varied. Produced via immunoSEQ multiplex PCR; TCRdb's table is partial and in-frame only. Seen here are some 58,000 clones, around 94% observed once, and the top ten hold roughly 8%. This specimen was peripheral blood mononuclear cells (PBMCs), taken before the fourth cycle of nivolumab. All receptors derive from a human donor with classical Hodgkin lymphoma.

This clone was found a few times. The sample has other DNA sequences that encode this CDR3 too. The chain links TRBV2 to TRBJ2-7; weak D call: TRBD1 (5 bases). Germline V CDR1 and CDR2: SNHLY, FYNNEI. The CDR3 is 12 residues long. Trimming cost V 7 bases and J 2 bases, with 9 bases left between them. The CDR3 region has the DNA TGTGCCAGCATCCCAGGGCCCTACGAGCAGTACTTC. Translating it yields CASIPGPYEQYF.

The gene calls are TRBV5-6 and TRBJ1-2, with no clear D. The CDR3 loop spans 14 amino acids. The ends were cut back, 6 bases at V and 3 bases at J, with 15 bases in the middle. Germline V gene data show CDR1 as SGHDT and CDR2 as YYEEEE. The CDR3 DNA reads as TGTGCCAGCAAGTTTATTGGGCTGGACTATGGCTACACCTTC. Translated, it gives CASKFIGLDYGYTF.

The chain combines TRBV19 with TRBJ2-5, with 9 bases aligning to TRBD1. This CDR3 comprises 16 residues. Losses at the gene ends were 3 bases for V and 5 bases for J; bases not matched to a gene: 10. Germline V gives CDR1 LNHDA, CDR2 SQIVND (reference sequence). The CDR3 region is CASSITSSGTGETQYF. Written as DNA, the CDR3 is TGTGCCAGTAGTATTACCTCCTCCGGGACAGGGGAGACCCAGTACTTC.

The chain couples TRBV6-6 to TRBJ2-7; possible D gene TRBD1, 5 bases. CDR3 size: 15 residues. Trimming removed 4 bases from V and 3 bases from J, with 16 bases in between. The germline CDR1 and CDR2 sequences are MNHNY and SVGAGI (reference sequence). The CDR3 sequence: CASSSLTGIDYEQYF. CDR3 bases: TGTGCCAGCAGTTCCCTCACAGGTATCGACTACGAGCAGTACTTC.

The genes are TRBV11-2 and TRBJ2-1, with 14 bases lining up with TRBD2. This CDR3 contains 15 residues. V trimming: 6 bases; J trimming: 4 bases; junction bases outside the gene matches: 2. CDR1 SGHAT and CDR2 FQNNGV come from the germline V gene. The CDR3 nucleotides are TGTGCCAGCAGTCGACTAGCGGGGGGGTACAATGAGCAGTTCTTC. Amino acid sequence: CASSRLAGGYNEQFF.

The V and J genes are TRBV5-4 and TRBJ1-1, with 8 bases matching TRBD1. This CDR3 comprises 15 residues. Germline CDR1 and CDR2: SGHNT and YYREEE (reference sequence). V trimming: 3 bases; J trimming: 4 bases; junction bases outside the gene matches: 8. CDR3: CASSSRQGLITEAFF. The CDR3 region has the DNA TGTGCCAGCAGCTCCCGACAGGGGTTGATCACTGAAGCTTTCTTT.

The CDR3 DNA follows: TGTGCCAGCATGAGGGCCCCTGGGGCCAACGTCCTGACTTTC. This sequence encodes CASMRAPGANVLTF. The chain employs TRBV27 and TRBJ2-6; D perhaps matches TRBD2 (5 bases). V was pared by 7 bases and J by 2 bases, with 9 bases between. This CDR3 has 14 residues. Germline V gene data show CDR1 as MNHEY and CDR2 as SMNVEV (reference sequence).

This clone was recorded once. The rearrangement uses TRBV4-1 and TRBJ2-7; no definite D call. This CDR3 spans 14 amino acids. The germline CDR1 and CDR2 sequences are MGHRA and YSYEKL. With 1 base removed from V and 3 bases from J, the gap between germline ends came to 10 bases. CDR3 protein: CASSQVYPGYEQYF. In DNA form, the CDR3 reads TGCGCCAGCAGCCAAGTGTATCCAGGCTACGAGCAGTACTTC.

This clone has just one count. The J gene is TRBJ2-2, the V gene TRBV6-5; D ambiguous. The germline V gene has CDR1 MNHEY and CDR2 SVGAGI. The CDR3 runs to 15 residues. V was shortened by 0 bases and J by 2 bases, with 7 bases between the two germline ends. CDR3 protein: CASSYSGRNTGELFF. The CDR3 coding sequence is TGTGCCAGCAGTTACTCTGGCAGAAACACCGGGGAGCTGTTTTTT.